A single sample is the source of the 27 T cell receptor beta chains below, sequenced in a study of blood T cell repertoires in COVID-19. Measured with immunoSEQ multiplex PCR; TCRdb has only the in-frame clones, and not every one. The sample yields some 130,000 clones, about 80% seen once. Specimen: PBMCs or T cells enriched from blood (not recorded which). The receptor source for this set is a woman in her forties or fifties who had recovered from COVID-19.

DNA for the CDR3: TGTGCCACCGACAGGGAGCCCCACACAGATACGCAGTATTTT. Amino acids: CATDREPHTDTQYF. V and J are TRBV18 and TRBJ2-3; 7 positions match TRBD1. The germline V gene encodes CDR1 KGHSH and CDR2 LQKENI. The CDR3 covers 14 residues. After removal of 10 bases from V and 2 bases from J, the junction contained 9 bases not matched to a gene.

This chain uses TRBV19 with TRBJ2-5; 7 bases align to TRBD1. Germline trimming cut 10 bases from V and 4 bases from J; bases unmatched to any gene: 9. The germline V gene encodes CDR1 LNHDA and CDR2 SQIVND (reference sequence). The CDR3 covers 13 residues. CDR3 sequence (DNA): TGTGCCATCTCAGGGGGTTTGGGAGAGACCCAGTACTTC. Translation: CAISGGLGETQYF.

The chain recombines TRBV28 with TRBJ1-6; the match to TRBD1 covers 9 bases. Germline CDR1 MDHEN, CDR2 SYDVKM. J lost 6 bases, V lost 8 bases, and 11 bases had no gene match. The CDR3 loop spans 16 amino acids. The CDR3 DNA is TGTGCCAGCTGCGACCCGGGACAGGGTGGTAATTCACCCCTCCACTTT. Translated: CASCDPGQGGNSPLHF.

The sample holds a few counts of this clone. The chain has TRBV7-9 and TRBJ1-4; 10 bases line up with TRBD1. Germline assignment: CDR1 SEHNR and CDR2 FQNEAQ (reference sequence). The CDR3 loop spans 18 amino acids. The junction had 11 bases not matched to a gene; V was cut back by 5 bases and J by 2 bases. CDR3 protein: CASSRDRGRRATNEKLFF. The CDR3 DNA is TGTGCCAGCAGCCGTGACAGGGGGCGAAGGGCGACTAATGAAAAACTGTTTTTT.

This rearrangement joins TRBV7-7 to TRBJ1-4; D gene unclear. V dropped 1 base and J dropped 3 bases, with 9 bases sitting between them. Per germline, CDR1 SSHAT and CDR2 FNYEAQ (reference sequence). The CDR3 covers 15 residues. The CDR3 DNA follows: TGTGCCAGCAGCTTAGTGCCGGGGTCTAATGAAAAACTGTTTTTT. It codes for CASSLVPGSNEKLFF.

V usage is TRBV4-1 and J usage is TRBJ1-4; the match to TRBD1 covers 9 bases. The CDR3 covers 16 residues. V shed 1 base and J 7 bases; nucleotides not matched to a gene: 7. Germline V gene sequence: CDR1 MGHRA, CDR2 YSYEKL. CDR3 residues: CASSQGDREWGEKLFF. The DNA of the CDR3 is TGCGCCAGCAGCCAAGGGGACAGGGAGTGGGGTGAAAAACTGTTTTTT.

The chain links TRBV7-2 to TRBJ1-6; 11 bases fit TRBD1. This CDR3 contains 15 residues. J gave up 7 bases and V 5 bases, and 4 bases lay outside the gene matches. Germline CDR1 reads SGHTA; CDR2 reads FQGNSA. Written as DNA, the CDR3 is TGTGCCAGCAGCCCAGGGACAGGGGGAAATTCACCCCTCCACTTT. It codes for CASSPGTGGNSPLHF. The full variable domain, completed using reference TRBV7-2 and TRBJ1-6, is GAGVSQSPSNKVTEKGKDVELRCDPISGHTALYWYRQSLGQGLEFLIYFQGNSAPDKSGLPSDRFSAERTGGSVSTLTIQRTQQEDSAVYLCASSPGTGGNSPLHFGNGTRLTVT.

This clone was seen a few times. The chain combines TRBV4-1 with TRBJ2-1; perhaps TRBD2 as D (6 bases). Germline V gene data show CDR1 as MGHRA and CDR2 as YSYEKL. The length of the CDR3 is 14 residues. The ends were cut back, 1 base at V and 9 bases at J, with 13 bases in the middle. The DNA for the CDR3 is TGCGCCAGCAGCCAAGTCGGGGGTTTGATTGAGCAGTTCTTC. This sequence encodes CASSQVGGLIEQFF.

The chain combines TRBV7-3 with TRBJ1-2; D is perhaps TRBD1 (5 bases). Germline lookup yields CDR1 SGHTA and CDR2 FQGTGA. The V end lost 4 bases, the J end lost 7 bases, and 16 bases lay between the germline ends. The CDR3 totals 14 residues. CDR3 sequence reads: CASSSTGGGGGYTF. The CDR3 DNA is TGTGCCAGCAGCTCCACTGGGGGGGGAGGTGGCTACACCTTC. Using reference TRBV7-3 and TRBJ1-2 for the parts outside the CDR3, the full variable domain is GAGVSQTPSNKVTEKGKYVELRCDPISGHTALYWYRQSLGQGPEFLIYFQGTGAADDSGLPNDRFFAVRPEGSVSTLKIQRTERGDSAVYLCASSSTGGGGGYTFGSGTRLTVV.

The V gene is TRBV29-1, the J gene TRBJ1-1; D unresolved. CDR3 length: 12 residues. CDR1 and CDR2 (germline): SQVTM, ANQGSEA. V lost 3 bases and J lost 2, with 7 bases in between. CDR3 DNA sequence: TGCAGCGTTGACCGACAAAACACTGAAGCTTTCTTT. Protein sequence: CSVDRQNTEAFF.

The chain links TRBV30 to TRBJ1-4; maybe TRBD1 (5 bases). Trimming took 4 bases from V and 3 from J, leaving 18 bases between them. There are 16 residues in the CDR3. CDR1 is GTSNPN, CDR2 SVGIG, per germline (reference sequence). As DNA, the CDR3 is TGTGCCTGGACCCCCCTGGGAGGGGAAGCTAATGAAAAACTGTTTTTT. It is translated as CAWTPLGGEANEKLFF.

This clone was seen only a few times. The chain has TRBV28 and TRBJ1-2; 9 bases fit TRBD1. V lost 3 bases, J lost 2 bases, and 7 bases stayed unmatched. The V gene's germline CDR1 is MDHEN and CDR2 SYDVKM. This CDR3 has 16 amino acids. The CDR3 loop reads CASSFPQGTGNYGYTF. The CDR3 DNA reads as TGTGCCAGCAGTTTTCCCCAGGGGACAGGGAACTATGGCTACACCTTC.

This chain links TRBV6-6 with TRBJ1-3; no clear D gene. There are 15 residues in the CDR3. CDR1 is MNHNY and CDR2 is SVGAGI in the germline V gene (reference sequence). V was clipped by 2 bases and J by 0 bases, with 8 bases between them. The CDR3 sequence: CASSYGPSSGNTIYF. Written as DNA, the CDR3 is TGTGCCAGCAGTTACGGGCCCTCCTCTGGAAACACCATATATTTT.

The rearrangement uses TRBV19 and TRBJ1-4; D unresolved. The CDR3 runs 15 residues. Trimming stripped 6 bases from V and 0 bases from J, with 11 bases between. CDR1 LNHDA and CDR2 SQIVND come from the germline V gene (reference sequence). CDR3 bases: TGTGCCAGTAGACCTCAGATAACAACTAATGAAAAACTGTTTTTT. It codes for CASRPQITTNEKLFF.

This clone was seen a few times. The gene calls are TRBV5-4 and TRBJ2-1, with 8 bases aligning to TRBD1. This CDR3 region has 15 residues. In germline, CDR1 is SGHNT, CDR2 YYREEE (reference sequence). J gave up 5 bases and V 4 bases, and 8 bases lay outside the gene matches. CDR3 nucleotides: TGTGCCAGCAGCCCCCTAGGACAGGGCAACAATGAGCAGTTCTTC. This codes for CASSPLGQGNNEQFF.

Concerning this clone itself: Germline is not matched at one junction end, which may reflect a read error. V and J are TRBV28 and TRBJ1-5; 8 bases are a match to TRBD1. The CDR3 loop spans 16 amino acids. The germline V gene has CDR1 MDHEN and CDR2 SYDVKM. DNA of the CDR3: TGTGCCAGCACCACCTTACCCCCAGGGGGCAAACAGCCCCAGCATTTT. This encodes CASTTLPPGGKQPQHF.

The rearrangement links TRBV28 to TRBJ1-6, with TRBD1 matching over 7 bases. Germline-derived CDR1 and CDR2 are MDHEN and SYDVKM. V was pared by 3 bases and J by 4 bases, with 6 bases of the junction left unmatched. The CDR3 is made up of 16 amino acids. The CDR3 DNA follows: TGTGCCAGCAGTTTTCGTACAGGGGAGTATAATTCACCCCTCCACTTT. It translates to CASSFRTGEYNSPLHF.

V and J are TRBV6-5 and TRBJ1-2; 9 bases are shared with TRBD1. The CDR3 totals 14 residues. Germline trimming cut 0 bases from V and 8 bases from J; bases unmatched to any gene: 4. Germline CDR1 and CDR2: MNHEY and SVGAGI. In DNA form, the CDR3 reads TGTGCCAGCAGTTACTCACAGGGGGCTGGAGGCTACACCTTC. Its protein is CASSYSQGAGGYTF.

In DNA form, the CDR3 reads TGTGCCAGCAGTGGAAGGAGAGGGTTGGCTGGAAACACCATATATTTT. This gives the protein CASSGRRGLAGNTIYF. The chain is built from TRBV2 and TRBJ1-3; unclear D gene. The CDR3 length is 16 residues. Germline V gives CDR1 SNHLY, CDR2 FYNNEI. V lost 4 bases to trimming and J lost 2 bases, with 15 bases between them.

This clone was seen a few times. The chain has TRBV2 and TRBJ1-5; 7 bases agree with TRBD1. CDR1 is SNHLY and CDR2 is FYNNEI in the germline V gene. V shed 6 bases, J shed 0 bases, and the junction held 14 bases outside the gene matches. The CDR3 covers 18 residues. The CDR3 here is CASSETTGAWISNQPQHF. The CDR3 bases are TGTGCCAGCAGCGAGACAACAGGGGCTTGGATTAGCAATCAGCCCCAGCATTTT.

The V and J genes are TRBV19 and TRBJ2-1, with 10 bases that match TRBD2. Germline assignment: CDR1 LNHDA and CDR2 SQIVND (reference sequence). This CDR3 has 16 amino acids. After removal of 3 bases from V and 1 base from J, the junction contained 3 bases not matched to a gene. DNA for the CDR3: TGTGCCAGTAGTATCCTAGCGGGGGCATCCTACAATGAGCAGTTCTTC. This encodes CASSILAGASYNEQFF.

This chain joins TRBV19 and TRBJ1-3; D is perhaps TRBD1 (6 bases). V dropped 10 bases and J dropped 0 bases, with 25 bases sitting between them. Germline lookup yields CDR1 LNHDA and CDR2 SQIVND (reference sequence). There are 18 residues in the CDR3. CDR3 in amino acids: CATRPGHHLTISGNTIYF. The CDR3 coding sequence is TGTGCCACCCGGCCGGGACACCACCTTACAATCTCTGGAAACACCATATATTTT.

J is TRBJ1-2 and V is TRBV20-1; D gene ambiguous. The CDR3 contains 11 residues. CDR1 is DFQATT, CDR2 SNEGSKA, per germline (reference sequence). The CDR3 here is CSSGTNYGYTF. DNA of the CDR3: TGCAGCTCCGGGACTAACTATGGCTACACCTTC.

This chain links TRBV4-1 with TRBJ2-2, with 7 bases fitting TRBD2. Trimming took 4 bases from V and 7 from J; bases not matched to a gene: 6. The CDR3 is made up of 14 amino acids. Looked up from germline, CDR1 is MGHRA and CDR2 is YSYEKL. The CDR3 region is CASSLGEGIGELFF. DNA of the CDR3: TGCGCCAGCAGCCTGGGGGAGGGCATCGGGGAGCTGTTTTTT.

This chain's CDR3 is CASSLAPSLAGRELFF. CDR3 bases: TGTGCCAGCAGCTTAGCGCCGTCGCTAGCTGGGCGGGAGCTGTTTTTT. V usage is TRBV7-2 and J usage is TRBJ2-2; perhaps TRBD2 as D (5 bases). This CDR3 contains 16 residues. V lost 0 bases and J 9 bases, leaving 17 bases between the germline ends. Looked up from germline, CDR1 is SGHTA and CDR2 is FQGNSA.

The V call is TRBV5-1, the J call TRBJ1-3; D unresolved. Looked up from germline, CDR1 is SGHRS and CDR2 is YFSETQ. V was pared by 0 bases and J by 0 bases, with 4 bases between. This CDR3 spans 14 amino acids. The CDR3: CASSLDSSGNTIYF. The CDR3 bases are TGCGCCAGCAGCTTGGACAGCTCTGGAAACACCATATATTTT.

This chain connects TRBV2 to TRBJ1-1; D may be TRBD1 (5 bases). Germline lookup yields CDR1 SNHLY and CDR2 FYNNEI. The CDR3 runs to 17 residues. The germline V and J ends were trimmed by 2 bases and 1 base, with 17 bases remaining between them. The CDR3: CASSEPLGGLQNTEAFF. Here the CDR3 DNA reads TGTGCCAGCAGTGAACCTCTGGGGGGACTGCAGAACACTGAAGCTTTCTTT.